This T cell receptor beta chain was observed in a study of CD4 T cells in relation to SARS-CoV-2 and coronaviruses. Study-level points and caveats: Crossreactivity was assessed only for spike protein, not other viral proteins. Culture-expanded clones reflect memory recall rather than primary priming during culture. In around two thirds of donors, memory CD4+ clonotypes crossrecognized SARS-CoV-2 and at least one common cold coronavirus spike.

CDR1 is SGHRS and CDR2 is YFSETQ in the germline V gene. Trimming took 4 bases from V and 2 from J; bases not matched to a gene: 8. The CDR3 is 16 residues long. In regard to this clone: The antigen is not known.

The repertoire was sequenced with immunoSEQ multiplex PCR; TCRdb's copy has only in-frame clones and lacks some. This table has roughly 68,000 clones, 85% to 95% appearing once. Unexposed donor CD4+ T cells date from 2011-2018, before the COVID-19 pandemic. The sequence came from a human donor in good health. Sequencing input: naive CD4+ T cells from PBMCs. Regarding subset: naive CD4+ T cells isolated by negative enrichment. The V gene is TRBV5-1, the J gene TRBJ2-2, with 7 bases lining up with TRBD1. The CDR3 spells CASSRLWDSNTGELFF. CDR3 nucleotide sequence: TGCGCCAGCAGCCGTCTCTGGGACAGCAACACCGGGGAGCTGTTTTTT.